This T cell receptor beta chain was captured by sequencing in a study of shared clonotypes between healthy human individuals (dated by TCRdb to 2019 to 2021). Regarding the complete study: A couple of women and a few men aged 18 to 49 years were included in the cohort. For each donor, CD4 naive and CD4 memory were each run on three plates, CD8 naive on two plates, and CD8 memory on one plate. Blood TCR repertoires of a handful of healthy adults were deeply sequenced to estimate repertoire size and the extent of clonotype sharing between individuals. Different laboratories and diverse techniques were used to prepare libraries and sequence TCR repertoires, to increase sequencing depth and limit assay-specific biases. Between about 0.85 and 8.9 billion PBMCs per donor were obtained by leukapheresis.

Trimmed from V: 0 bases; trimmed from J: 13 bases; junction bases lacking a gene match: 8. The CDR3, from cysteine to phenylalanine, totals 15 residues. Only the CDR3 part of the read is kept: 45 bases, read in frame from the first base. CDR1 and CDR2 (SGHRS, YFSETQ) derive from the germline V gene. The donors were healthy, HIV-negative adults who had no recently reported acute infections or vaccinations. Every donor was a Caucasian adult residing in Nashville, Tennessee, USA. CD4+ T cells were enriched by magnetic negative selection; naive cells were then positively selected on CD45RA, and the negative fraction formed the memory subset. Blood was obtained by leukapheresis, after which PBMCs were separated by Ficoll-Histopaque density gradient centrifugation and cryopreserved in liquid nitrogen vapor phase. Analytical flow cytometry was used to check the purity and quantity of every magnetically sorted T cell population. Each sorted fraction had its genomic DNA isolated and then quantified by UV absorbance on a Nanodrop 2000c.

TCR CDR3 regions were amplified from genomic DNA by multiplex PCR using the deep immunoSEQ assay. For each cell subset, the extracted genomic DNA was distributed evenly across all wells of several immunoSEQ 96-well plates, and each plate served as one replicate. Each replicate PCR for sorted subsets received around 210 ng genomic DNA, equal to tens of thousands of T cell genomes. Purified libraries were quantified with a Qubit 3.0 fluorometer, sized on a Bioanalyzer 2100, and re-quantified with the KAPA Library Quantification kit. A separate single-read 150-cycle Illumina NextSeq 550 flow cell was used to sequence each immunoSEQ 96-well plate. On the authors' methods: Because only junctional sequences without quality scores were contained in the immunoSEQ output, filtering matching that applied to full-length reads could not be performed. To assign V/J genes and CDR3, sequences were annotated against IMGT germline references using PyIR, a Python wrapper for IgBLAST v1.9. Reads were removed for weak V/J assignments (E-value above 1e-6), missing CDR3, stop codons, out-of-frame junctions, or ambiguous translated residues. V3J clonotypes were defined by identical inferred V gene, J gene, and CDR3 amino acid sequence. Percentage overlap between repertoires was computed as shared unique clonotypes divided by the size of the smaller repertoire. Richness of each repertoire was evaluated using RTK rarefaction, the Chao1 estimator, and Recon v2.1 estimates of unobserved clonotypes. Generation probabilities for all TCRbeta clonotypes obtained by the gDNA method from a handful of donors were computed using OLGA. The source is immuneACCESS, and TCRdb retained only in-frame sequences with V and J called. Part of the clones is not carried over; for the studies checked, unresolved V genes explain less than half of this, and the remainder is unexplained. The DNA gave D and trimming, while V, J and clone size come from that table. For this sample there are approximately 2.4 million clones; almost 96% appear just once. In total, the top ten clones hold around 0.13% of the sample.

Overall results and qualifications from the work: Even with the large sequencing depth, rarefaction of the sorted-subset datasets indicated that sequencing was incomplete. Across a handful of donors, about 5% of naive CD4, roughly 3.5% of naive CD8, around 2.5% of memory CD4, and approximately 0.4% of memory CD8 clonotypes were shared. Based on pairwise subsampling, the degree of clonotype sharing among donors was expected to be affected by sequencing depth. The genetic and exposure-history diversity represented was limited by the small number of donors. Sampling was limited to blood, and TCR repertoires in tissue likely differ from TCR repertoires in blood. Compared with non-shared clonotypes, clonotypes shared by all four sorted-subset donors had higher generation probabilities. Estimated clonotype richness was generally larger for naive than for memory subsets.

About this clone: Which antigen it targets is not known. Per-base qualities were not stored, and no clone one base away is much larger.

The rearranged segments are TRBV5-1 and TRBJ2-3, and TRBD2 matches 13 of the central bases. The receptor comes from a man between 18 and 35 years old in good health. Sequenced input: naive CD4+ T cells sorted from blood. This specimen's cell subset or site label, interpreted: CD45RA+ positively selected. CDR3 region: CASSLETSGRAGKYF. The sequence in DNA is TGCGCCAGCAGCTTGGAAACTAGCGGGAGGGCCGGAAAGTATTTT.